This T cell receptor beta chain came from a study of blood T cells in healthy people across ages. A second PCR, run for roughly 7 to 12 cycles, used a sample-barcoded 5' primer plus a J-beta primer mix. Each TCR beta cDNA got a 12-nucleotide random molecular identifier. TCRdb re-analysed the 5' RACE reads in MiXCR, keeping a single row per CDR3 protein. This table holds about 1.8 million distinct CDR3 sequences, 49% found once. This CDR3 contains 15 residues. The ends were cut back, 5 bases at V and 12 bases at J, with 23 bases in the middle. Germline V gene sequence: CDR1 SGHVS, CDR2 FQNEAQ. The sequenced sample was blood. V is TRBV7-8 and J is TRBJ2-1; D uncertain. The receptor was derived from a woman aged 40 to 49 in good health. The CDR3 DNA reads as TGTGCCAGCAGCGGATTCCGGGCCATCAAGGATGTGCAGTTCTTC. Translated, it gives CASSGFRAIKDVQFF.